A selection of T cell receptor beta chains follows, all from one sample in a study of blood T cell repertoires in COVID-19. The data were produced by immunoSEQ multiplex PCR, yet TCRdb's version contains in-frame clones alone and is incomplete. The table includes under 300,000 clones, 80% to 90% detected once. The sequenced material came from peripheral blood. The receptors were gathered from an older woman with acute or convalescent COVID-19. CDR3s include the opening cysteine and the closing phenylalanine or tryptophan. D genes are given only for firm matches. A clone size is listed for some rows: how often the clone was seen (once, few, many), or a class if it is expanded.

D gene	CDR3 length	V gene	clone size	J gene	CDR3 DNA	CDR3 protein
-	14	TRBV7-3	once	TRBJ1-1	TGTGCCAGCAGCCTCACGGGAATGAACACTGAAGCTTTCTTT	CASSLTGMNTEAFF
TRBD2	16	TRBV20-1	-	TRBJ2-3	TGCAGTGCTAGTCCCCTCTCGGGGGGGGGTGCAGATACGCAGTATTTT	CSASPLSGGGADTQYF
TRBD1	14	TRBV3-1/TRBV3-2	-	TRBJ1-1	TGTGCCAGCAGCCGGGACAGCCAGAACACTGAAGCTTTCTTT	CASSRDSQNTEAFF
TRBD1	15	TRBV2	once	TRBJ1-5	TGTGCCAGCAGTCCCCCGGGACAGGGAGGCCAGCCCCAGCATTTT	CASSPPGQGGQPQHF
-	11	TRBV6-2/TRBV6-3	-	TRBJ2-1	TGTGCCAGCAGTTACCCAAATGAGCAGTTCTTC	CASSYPNEQFF
-	15	TRBV28	-	TRBJ2-7	TGTGCCAGCAGTTTTAATCCGGGGGGCAGTTACGAGCAGTACTTC	CASSFNPGGSYEQYF
-	14	TRBV9	-	TRBJ2-1	TGTGCCAGCAGCCTCTCGTCCAGGGTGCATGAGCAGTTCTTC	CASSLSSRVHEQFF
TRBD2	16	TRBV18	-	TRBJ2-3	TGTGCCAGCTCACCCGGACTAGGCGCTAGCACAGATACGCAGTATTTT	CASSPGLGASTDTQYF
TRBD1	15	TRBV2	-	TRBJ2-3	TGTGCCAGCAGCTGGGACAGCAGGAGAACAGATACGCAGTATTTT	CASSWDSRRTDTQYF
TRBD2	16	TRBV2	-	TRBJ2-3	TGTGCCAGCAGGGGCGGACTAGCGGGGGGGGCAGATACGCAGTATTTT	CASRGGLAGGADTQYF
TRBD1	17	TRBV16	-	TRBJ1-3	TGTGCCAGCAGCCAAGGACAGGGCCAGACCTCTGGAAACACCATATATTTT	CASSQGQGQTSGNTIYF
-	12	TRBV5-6	few	TRBJ1-2	TGTGCCAGCAGCTTGGCAGACTATGGCTACACCTTC	CASSLADYGYTF
-	15	TRBV10-2	-	TRBJ1-4	TGCGCCAGCAGTGATGGCGGCCTTGGGGCGGAAAAACTGTTTTTT	CASSDGGLGAEKLFF
TRBD1	13	TRBV4-1	-	TRBJ2-7	TGCGCCAGCAAAAACAGGGGGTGCTACGAGCAGTACTTC	CASKNRGCYEQYF
-	12	TRBV6-5	-	TRBJ1-2	TGTGCCAGCGGAAGCGGGACCTATGGCTACACCTTC	CASGSGTYGYTF
TRBD1	12	TRBV29-1	once	TRBJ1-2	TGCAGCGTTTCCCAGGGGGCTCGGGGCTACACCTTC	CSVSQGARGYTF
TRBD1	14	TRBV13	-	TRBJ2-2	TGTGCCAGCAGCCCGGACAGGGTGGCCGGGGAGCTGTTTTTT	CASSPDRVAGELFF
-	10	TRBV21-1	-	TRBJ2-7	TGTGCCAGTAGGGGAGGCGAGCAGTACTTC	CASRGGEQYF
-	12	TRBV5-1	-	TRBJ1-2	TGCGCCAGCAGCTTGGCGGGTGATGGCTACACCTTC	CASSLAGDGYTF
-	15	TRBV5-1	-	TRBJ2-2	TGCGCCAGCAGCTTGGACAGCCGAGACACCGGGGAGCTGTTTTTT	CASSLDSRDTGELFF
-	15	TRBV15	-	TRBJ2-5	TGTGCCACCAGCAGAGGGGAGAGGCTTCAAGAGACCCAGTACTTC	CATSRGERLQETQYF
-	14	TRBV4-1	-	TRBJ1-4	TGCGCCAGCAGCCACCCCGCGACTAATGAAAAACTGTTTTTT	CASSHPATNEKLFF
-	13	TRBV29-1	-	TRBJ2-3	TGCAGCGTACGGGACACTTCTGCCGATACGCAGTATTTT	CSVRDTSADTQYF
TRBD1	15	TRBV28	-	TRBJ2-1	TGTGCCAGCAGCTCCCAGGGACAGGGGGCAAATGAGCAGTTCTTC	CASSSQGQGANEQFF
TRBD2	14	TRBV5-1	few	TRBJ2-7	TGCGCCAGCAGCGGGGGGGACCCAGGGTGGGAGCAGTACTTC	CASSGGDPGWEQYF
-	16	TRBV5-1	-	TRBJ1-1	TGCGCCAGCAGCTCCGACGGGCGGAGGGGAAACACTGAAGCTTTCTTT	CASSSDGRRGNTEAFF
-	13	TRBV24-1	-	TRBJ2-7	TGTGCCACCGGTCTCAGTCCACGCTACGAGCAGTACTTC	CATGLSPRYEQYF
-	12	TRBV11-2	-	TRBJ1-1	TGTGCCTCCACTACGAGGGAGATTGGGGCTTTCTTT	CASTTREIGAFF
TRBD1	15	TRBV27	once	TRBJ2-2	TGTGCCACCTCGACGGGACAGGGGAACACCGGGGAGCTGTTTTTT	CATSTGQGNTGELFF
-	16	TRBV5-4	-	TRBJ2-1	TGTGCCAGCACTAGGGGCTCGGGGACTGCTTACAATGAGCAGTTCTTC	CASTRGSGTAYNEQFF
-	17	TRBV5-4	-	TRBJ2-3	TGTGCCAGCAGCTTGAAGGGGCGGGGCTTAAGCACAGATACGCAGTATTTT	CASSLKGRGLSTDTQYF
TRBD1	15	TRBV9	few	TRBJ1-6	TGTGCCAGCAGCGCACCCCAGGGGGCCGACTCACCCCTCCACTTT	CASSAPQGADSPLHF
TRBD1	15	TRBV2	-	TRBJ1-1	TGTGCCAGCACCGAGGGGACAGGGGGCTACGATGAAGCTTTCTTT	CASTEGTGGYDEAFF
TRBD1	13	TRBV5-1	-	TRBJ2-7	TGCGCCAGCAGCGGGGACAGGGGAAACGAGCAGTACTTC	CASSGDRGNEQYF
-	13	TRBV18	-	TRBJ2-7	TGTGCCAGCTCACCACCGGGGGCATACGAGCAGTACTTC	CASSPPGAYEQYF
-	17	TRBV3-1/TRBV3-2	-	TRBJ1-6	TGTGCCAGCAGCCAAGCTGCCCAGATGTCCTATAATTCACCCCTCCACTTT	CASSQAAQMSYNSPLHF
TRBD1	14	TRBV11-2	-	TRBJ1-6	TGTGCCAGCAGCCCCGACAGGGAAACTTCACCCCTCCACTTT	CASSPDRETSPLHF
TRBD1	16	TRBV11-2	-	TRBJ1-4	TGTGCCAGCAGCTCAGGGGGATCTGCAACTAATGAAAAACTGTTTTTT	CASSSGGSATNEKLFF
-	16	TRBV21-1	-	TRBJ1-2	TGTGCTCGCGATACTGATAGCTCGGGGACAGCCTATGGCTACACCTTC	CARDTDSSGTAYGYTF
-	18	TRBV4-1	-	TRBJ2-1	TGCGCCAGCAGCCAACCAAAAAGCTTAGCGGCAGGCTACAATGAGCAGTTCTTC	CASSQPKSLAAGYNEQFF
-	15	TRBV9	-	TRBJ2-2	TGTGCCAGCAGCGTAGGTCTAGACGACACCGGGGAGCTGTTTTTT	CASSVGLDDTGELFF
-	14	TRBV20-1	-	TRBJ2-3	TGCAGTGCTAGTCTGGTGCGGGGGCTAGATACGCAGTATTTT	CSASLVRGLDTQYF
-	15	TRBV6-5	-	TRBJ2-2	TGTGCCAGCAGTTCTGGACTAAAGAACACCGGGGAGCTGTTTTTT	CASSSGLKNTGELFF
-	17	TRBV19	-	TRBJ1-5	TGTGCCAGTAGTATAGTATTGGGCAGGGAAAGGGTTCAGCCCCAGCATTTT	CASSIVLGRERVQPQHF
TRBD1	13	TRBV6-5	-	TRBJ1-2	TGTGCCAGCACCCTCGACAGGGGCCTTGGCTACACCTTC	CASTLDRGLGYTF